This TCR beta chain was captured in a study of Tregs in tolerant kidney transplant recipients. Study results and limitations: Few patients were studied, so findings need validation in larger groups. The most relevant donor-specific Treg TCRbeta repertoire apparently came from expansion with activated donor B cells.

Trimming stripped 5 bases from V and 5 bases from J, with 18 bases between. Germline loops: CDR1 SGHAT, CDR2 FQNNGV. The CDR3 runs 15 residues. Comments on this clone: The antigen remains unidentified.

Method: immunoSEQ multiplex PCR; TCRdb's copy keeps in-frame clones and lacks some. The sample includes around 31,000 clones, about 79% of them seen just once. This sequence joins TRBV11-2 and TRBJ2-5; TRBD2 is a possible D gene (7 bases). The material sequenced was Tregs from blood cultured with allogeneic cells. The TCR was taken from a human donor in good health. In DNA, the CDR3 is TGTGCCAGCAGCCCGGGGGGACACTTGTGGGAGACCCAGTACTTC. Its translation is CASSPGGHLWETQYF. Full variable domain (missing parts from reference TRBV11-2 and TRBJ2-5): EAGVAQSPRYKIIEKRQSVAFWCNPISGHATLYWYQQILGQGPKLLIQFQNNGVVDDSQLPKDRFSAERLKGVDSTLKIQPAKLEDSAVYLCASSPGGHLWETQYFGPGTRLLVL.